The rows below give T cell receptor beta chains drawn from one sample of a study of blood T cell repertoires in COVID-19. The assay was immunoSEQ multiplex PCR, and TCRdb's table has in-frame clones only and misses some. Among some 350,000 clones listed, about 87% were seen once. The source material was peripheral blood. These receptors were taken from a human donor in a cohort sampled during active COVID-19. The CDR3 runs from the conserved cysteine through the conserved F or W. The order of the fields is V gene, D gene, J gene, CDR3 protein. The D gene is left open where the match is weak.

TRBV5-1	TRBD2	TRBJ2-2	CASSLVREGPGELFF
TRBV4-1	TRBD1	TRBJ1-5	CASSIGTDNQPQHF
TRBV13	.	TRBJ2-1	CASRLQGHSVFNEQFF
TRBV4-1	TRBD2	TRBJ2-7	CASSQVLPAAGGIYEQYF
TRBV28	TRBD1	TRBJ1-4	CASSFPGQGAEKLFF
TRBV7-6	TRBD2	TRBJ2-7	CASSLGTSGGAYEQYF
TRBV29-1	TRBD1	TRBJ2-3	CSVKQGATDTQYF
TRBV15	TRBD2	TRBJ2-1	CATSRRLAGDRDNEQFF
TRBV5-1	TRBD1	TRBJ2-2	CASSFRQGTGELFF
TRBV7-8	.	TRBJ2-1	CASSSRVRAGANNEQFF
TRBV2	TRBD1	TRBJ1-1	CAGTGPLNTEAFF
TRBV15	TRBD1	TRBJ2-7	CATSRDRGYPYEQYF
TRBV19	.	TRBJ1-1	CASSNTASEAFF
TRBV3-1/TRBV3-2	TRBD2	TRBJ2-3	CASSPYLGLAGGPGVTDTQYF
TRBV29-1	.	TRBJ1-1	CSVLKTGSNTEAFF
TRBV16	.	TRBJ1-2	CASSQSGALLHGYTF
TRBV19	.	TRBJ2-3	CASSVYYTDTQYF
TRBV18	TRBD2	TRBJ2-7	CASSPGTGGYEQYF
TRBV30	TRBD2	TRBJ2-1	CAWSLKGLVASSVLAHNEQFF
TRBV2	.	TRBJ1-4	CASSQSTERGKLFF
TRBV4-2	.	TRBJ2-2	CASSQDWKRRTGELFF
TRBV11-2	.	TRBJ2-3	CASSSADTQYF
TRBV5-5	.	TRBJ1-2	CASSLVFAVDYGYTF
TRBV20-1	.	TRBJ1-6	CSASIGAPYNSPLHF
TRBV2	TRBD2	TRBJ2-7	CASVAGTSPSYEQYF
TRBV10-3	.	TRBJ1-5	CAISEDTSNQPQHF
TRBV29-1	TRBD1	TRBJ2-7	CSVGEGSDRVLYEQYF